The T cell receptor (beta chain) described here comes from a study of CXCR3-negative and CXCR3-positive naive CD8 T cells. All TRB cDNA libraries came from 5' RACE performed with UMI labels. TCRdb processed the 5' RACE reads again and assigns one entry to each CDR3 protein, with no DNA. This repertoire includes roughly 89,000 distinct CDR3 sequences. The CDR3 runs 14 residues. Germline lookup yields CDR1 SEHNR and CDR2 FQNEAQ (reference sequence). The TCR sequence derives from a human donor in good health. Some clones in this sample may be carry-over from other donors' samples. The sample taken for sequencing was naive CXCR3- CD8+ T cells from blood. Subset given: CD45RO-CCR7+CD27+CD95- naive CD8+ T cells lacking CXCR3 (TNR3-). The chain is built from TRBV7-9 and TRBJ2-7; TCRdb indicates TRBD1, and absent DNA this call remains unverified. Here the CDR3 reads CASSPTGTVYEQYF.